The next 8 T cell receptor beta chains were all read from a single sample in a study of technical replicates of blood from a handful of donors. The repertoire was sequenced with immunoSEQ multiplex PCR; TCRdb's copy has only in-frame clones and lacks some. The data contain 70,000 to 80,000 clones, 91% of them singletons. The sequenced material came from T cells isolated from PBMCs. The receptors were sampled from a human donor in good health. Some clones in this sample may be carry-over from other donors' samples.

The chain joins TRBV27 to TRBJ1-6; D not certain. V gave up 1 base and J gave up 7 bases, with 14 bases separating them. CDR3 length: 16 amino acids. Germline V gene data show CDR1 as MNHEY and CDR2 as SMNVEV (reference sequence). The CDR3 DNA reads TGTGCCAGCAGTTTATTATCTTGGGCCCAAAATTCACCCCTCCACTTT. It specifies CASSLLSWAQNSPLHF.

The chain joins TRBV11-3 to TRBJ1-1; tentative D call: TRBD1 (6 bases). The CDR3 extends over 16 amino acids. V was cut by 2 bases and J by 0 bases, with 13 bases left in between. Germline lookup yields CDR1 SGHNT and CDR2 YENEEA. CDR3 residues: CASSLPRDTMNTEAFF. The CDR3 bases are TGTGCCAGCAGCTTACCCAGGGACACAATGAACACTGAAGCTTTCTTT.

The chain carries TRBV7-7 and TRBJ2-7, with TRBD2 matching over 11 bases. There are 15 residues in the CDR3. Germline CDR1 reads SSHAT; CDR2 reads FNYEAQ (reference sequence). V gave up 4 bases and J gave up 4 bases; unmatched junction bases: 6. The chain's CDR3 is CASSSGTSGSYEQYF. In DNA form, the CDR3 reads TGTGCCAGCAGCTCCGGGACTAGCGGTTCTTACGAGCAGTACTTC.

The V and J genes are TRBV18 and TRBJ2-2; 9 bases agree with TRBD1. Germline values: CDR1 KGHSH, CDR2 LQKENI. V shed 3 bases, J shed 0 bases, and the junction held 5 bases outside the gene matches. The CDR3 extends over 17 amino acids. DNA of the CDR3: TGTGCCAGCTCACCGTATGGGACAGGGTCGAACACCGGGGAGCTGTTTTTT. As protein: CASSPYGTGSNTGELFF.

The V and J genes are TRBV19 and TRBJ1-2, with 9 bases fitting TRBD1. The J segment lost 8 bases and the V segment lost 5 bases, leaving 9 bases of the junction unmatched. Per the germline V gene, CDR1 is LNHDA and CDR2 is SQIVND (reference sequence). The length of the CDR3 is 14 residues. CDR3 sequence reads: CASSLQGAGRGYTF. CDR3 nucleotide sequence: TGTGCCAGTAGTTTACAGGGGGCTGGTAGAGGCTACACCTTC.

This clone showed up just once. The chain combines TRBV9 with TRBJ2-1, with D possibly matching TRBD2 (5 bases). This CDR3 contains 16 residues. V dropped 0 bases and J dropped 6 bases, with 16 bases sitting between them. Germline CDR1 is SGDLS and CDR2 is YYNGEE. For the CDR3, the DNA is TGTGCCAGCAGCGTAGAGGCGGGCCGAAACCCCAATGAGCAGTTCTTC. Its translation is CASSVEAGRNPNEQFF.

The gene calls are TRBV30 and TRBJ2-1; 9 positions agree with TRBD2. With 5 bases clipped from V and 0 bases from J, the junction kept 8 bases outside the gene matches. The germline gives CDR1 GTSNPN, CDR2 SVGIG (reference sequence). The CDR3 consists of 16 residues. The CDR3 DNA follows: TGTGCCTGGGCTAGCGGGGACCGAAGCTCCTACAATGAGCAGTTCTTC. It encodes CAWASGDRSSYNEQFF.

The genes are TRBV11-3 and TRBJ2-1; D is unresolved. The CDR3 covers 12 residues. Germline V gene lookup returns CDR1 SGHNT and CDR2 YENEEA. V dropped 5 bases and J dropped 8 bases, with 10 bases sitting between them. Written as DNA, the CDR3 is TGTGCCAGCAGCCTTAAAAGAGATGAGCAGTTCTTC. This translates into CASSLKRDEQFF.